Reported below is one TCR beta chain. Trimming took off 2 bases at V and 2 bases at J, with 14 bases between the two ends. Germline assignment: CDR1 SGDLS and CDR2 YYNGEE. CDR3 length: 15 amino acids. The data were taken from a study of blood T cell repertoires in COVID-19. Whole-study context: The study drew acute and convalescent COVID-19 samples from the United States, Italy and Spain. PBMCs, B-cell-depleted T cells, or T cells were the source of the cDNA or gDNA that made up the material.

Sequencing was performed with immunoSEQ multiplex PCR; in TCRdb, only in-frame clones are kept and a portion is missing. The table lists some 87,000 clones, approximately 82% of them singletons. V and J are TRBV9 and TRBJ2-7, with D possibly being TRBD1 (6 bases). This clonotype was sampled from an elderly man with active or convalescent COVID-19. Sequenced material: peripheral blood. CDR3 amino acids: CASSVSGHGPYEQYF. For the CDR3, the DNA is TGTGCCAGCAGCGTTTCGGGACACGGCCCCTACGAGCAGTACTTC.